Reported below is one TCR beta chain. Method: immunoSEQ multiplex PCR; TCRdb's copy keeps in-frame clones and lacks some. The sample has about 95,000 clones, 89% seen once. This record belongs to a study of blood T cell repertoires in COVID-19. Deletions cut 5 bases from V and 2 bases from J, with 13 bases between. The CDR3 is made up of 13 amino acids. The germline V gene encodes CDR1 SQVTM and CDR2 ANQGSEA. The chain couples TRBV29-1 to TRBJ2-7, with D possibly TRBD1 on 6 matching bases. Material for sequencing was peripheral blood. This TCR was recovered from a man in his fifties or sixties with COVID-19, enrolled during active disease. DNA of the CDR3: TGCAGCGTTCGCGAGACAGGAACCTACGAGCAGTACTTC. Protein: CSVRETGTYEQYF.